This T cell receptor beta chain was found in a study of blood T cell repertoires in COVID-19. Germline assignment: CDR1 WSHSY and CDR2 SAAADI. The ends were cut back, 6 bases at V and 2 bases at J, with 28 bases in the middle. This CDR3 spans 20 amino acids. Cohort placement rested on clinical history that participants reported themselves. Two negative PCRs, clearance, or symptom resolution were required of recovered Cohort 3 donors. Clones were read by immunoSEQ multiplex PCR, and TCRdb kept only the in-frame ones, dropping some. The table includes 150,000 or so clones, around 79% detected once. Material: PBMCs or T cells enriched from blood (not recorded which). This TCR came from a woman aged 45-65 years who had recovered from COVID-19. The chain has TRBV10-2 and TRBJ2-2, with D perhaps TRBD2 (8 bases). The CDR3 region has the DNA TGCGCCAGCAGGTCACTCGGGGGACTAGGGGGCGAAATCAACACCGGGGAGCTGTTTTTT. Amino acid sequence: CASRSLGGLGGEINTGELFF.